This T cell receptor (beta chain) was recovered during a study of cytomegalovirus exposure and HLA in healthy donors. Primers included in the PCR were 60 Vbeta and 13 Jbeta primers. The method was immunoSEQ multiplex PCR; TCRdb's version includes in-frame clones alone and lacks a portion of them. Its listing shows over 40,000 clones. The V end lost 0 bases, the J end lost 7 bases, and 13 bases lay between the germline ends. The germline CDR1 and CDR2 sequences are MNHEY and SVGAGI. This CDR3 region has 15 residues. The clonotype originates from a man aged 25-45 years in good health and CMV-seronegative. This chain links TRBV6-5 with TRBJ1-5, with D possibly being TRBD1 (5 bases). The sample taken for sequencing was PBMCs. CDR3 loop: CASSYSGREGQPQHF. The CDR3 DNA reads TGTGCCAGCAGTTACTCGGGCAGGGAAGGACAGCCCCAGCATTTT.